One T cell receptor beta chain is described in this entry. These data originate in a study of blood T cell repertoires in COVID-19. About the study: The cDNA or gDNA used as material had been derived from T cells, B-cell-depleted T cells, or PBMCs.

This CDR3 is 18 amino acids long. Germline V gives CDR1 SGHVS, CDR2 FQNEAQ. Losses at the gene ends were 1 base for V and 4 bases for J; bases not matched to a gene: 10. Original handling: Nucleated cell counts were estimated from reference gene primer amplification. Libraries were prepared by immunoSEQ multiplex PCR; TCRdb keeps only in-frame clonotypes and omits some of them. Clonal size and the V and J genes are those of that table, whereas D and trimming came from the DNA. The sample yields under 200,000 clones, around 80% seen once. The sequence was collected from a man in his 70s with active or convalescent COVID-19. The specimen was peripheral blood. The V gene is TRBV7-8, the J gene TRBJ2-3, with TRBD2 matching over 11 bases. The CDR3: CASSLGRLAGGFSDTQYF. DNA for the CDR3: TGTGCCAGCAGCTTAGGGCGTTTAGCGGGGGGGTTCTCAGATACGCAGTATTTT.